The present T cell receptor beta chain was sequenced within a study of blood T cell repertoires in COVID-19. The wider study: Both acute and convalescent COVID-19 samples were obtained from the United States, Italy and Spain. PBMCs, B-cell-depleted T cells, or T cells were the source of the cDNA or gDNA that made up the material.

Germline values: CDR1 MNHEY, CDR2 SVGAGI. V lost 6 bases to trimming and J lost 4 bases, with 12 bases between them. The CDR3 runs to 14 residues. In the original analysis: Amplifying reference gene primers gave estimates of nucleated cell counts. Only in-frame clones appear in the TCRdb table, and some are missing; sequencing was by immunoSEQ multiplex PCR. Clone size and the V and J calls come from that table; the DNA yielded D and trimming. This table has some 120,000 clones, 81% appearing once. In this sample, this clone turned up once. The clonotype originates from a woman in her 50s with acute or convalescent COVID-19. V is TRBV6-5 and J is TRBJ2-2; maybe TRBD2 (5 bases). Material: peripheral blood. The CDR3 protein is CASRTGMPTGELFF. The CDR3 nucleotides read TGTGCCAGCAGGACCGGGATGCCCACCGGGGAGCTGTTTTTT.